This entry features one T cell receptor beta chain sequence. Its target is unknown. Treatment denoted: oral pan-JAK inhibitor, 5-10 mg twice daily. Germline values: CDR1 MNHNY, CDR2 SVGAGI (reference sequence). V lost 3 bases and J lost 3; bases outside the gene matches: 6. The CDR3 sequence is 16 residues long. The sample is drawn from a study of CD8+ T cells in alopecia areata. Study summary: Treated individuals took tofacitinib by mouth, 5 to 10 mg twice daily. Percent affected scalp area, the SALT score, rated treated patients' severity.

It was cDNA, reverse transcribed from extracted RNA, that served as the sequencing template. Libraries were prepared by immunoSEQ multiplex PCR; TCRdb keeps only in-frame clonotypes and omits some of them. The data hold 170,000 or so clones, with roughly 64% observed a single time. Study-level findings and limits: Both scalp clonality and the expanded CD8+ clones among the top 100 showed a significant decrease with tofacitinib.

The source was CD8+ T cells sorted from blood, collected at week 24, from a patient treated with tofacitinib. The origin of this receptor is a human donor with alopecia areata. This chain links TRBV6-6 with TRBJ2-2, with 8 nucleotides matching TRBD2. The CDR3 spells CASSYRLAGDTGELFF. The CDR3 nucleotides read TGTGCCAGCAGTTATCGGCTAGCGGGCGACACCGGGGAGCTGTTTTTT.